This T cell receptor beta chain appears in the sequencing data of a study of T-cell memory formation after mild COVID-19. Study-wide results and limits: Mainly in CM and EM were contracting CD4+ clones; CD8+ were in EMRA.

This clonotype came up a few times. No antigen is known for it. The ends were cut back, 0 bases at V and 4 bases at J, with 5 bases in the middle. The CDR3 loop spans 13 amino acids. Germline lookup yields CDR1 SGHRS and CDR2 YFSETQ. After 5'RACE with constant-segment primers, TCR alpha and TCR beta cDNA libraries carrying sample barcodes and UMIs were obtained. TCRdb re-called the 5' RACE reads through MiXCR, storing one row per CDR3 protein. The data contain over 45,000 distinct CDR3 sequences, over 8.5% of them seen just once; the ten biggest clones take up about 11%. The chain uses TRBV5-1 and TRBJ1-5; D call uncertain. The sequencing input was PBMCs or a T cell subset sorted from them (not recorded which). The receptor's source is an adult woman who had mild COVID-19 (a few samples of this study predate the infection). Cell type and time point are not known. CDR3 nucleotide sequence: TGCGCCAGCAGCTTGGACGGTAATCAGCCCCAGCATTTT. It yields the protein CASSLDGNQPQHF.